A selection of T cell receptor beta chains follows, all from one sample in a study of human T cells and chemical hapten exposure. TCRdb reprocessed the RACE reads via MiXCR and lists one record per CDR3 protein. Of some 170,000 distinct CDR3 sequences listed, about a quarter are singletons. Material: whole blood, obtained in connection with sensitization to the hapten diphenylcyclopropenone (DPC). These receptors were taken from a woman aged 18 to 35 with alopecia areata. Some clones in this sample may be carry-over from other donors' samples. The conserved cysteine and the conserved F or W are not part of the CDR3 here. D genes are given only for firm matches.

d_call | v_call | cdr3_aa
- | TRBV30 | AWSVWQGRNEQF
- | TRBV5-5 | ASSPGPLSDTQY
- | TRBV20-1 | SARFSRPQADTQY
- | TRBV12-3/TRBV12-4 | ASSKDRLLRD
- | TRBV29-1 | SVEGRGTPNYGYT
- | TRBV2 | ASSEALGVTGELF
- | TRBV7-2 | ASSLVKDTGYEQY
- | TRBV5-1 | ASSLVPLNTEAF
TRBD1 | TRBV7-9 | ASSQEGQEWETQY
TRBD2 | TRBV28 | ASSLLFGTSGDTDTQY
TRBD1 | TRBV29-1 | SVEDRGQRRTEAF
TRBD1 | TRBV6-5 | ASSSYQGAREQY
- | TRBV6-2/TRBV6-3 | ASSPTEDTQY
TRBD1 | TRBV11-2 | ASSARIGTGKNTGELF
- | TRBV20-1 | SARVDSKNEQF
- | TRBV18 | ASSPPWGSETQY
TRBD2 | TRBV12-3/TRBV12-4 | ASRPGGGDLETQY
TRBD2 | TRBV7-2 | ASSHGGSSFWELF
TRBD1 | TRBV27 | ASSLTWDRPYEQY
- | TRBV7-8 | ASSLGSRSDTQY
- | TRBV25-1 | ASSELESTSYNEQF